A selection of T cell receptor beta chains follows, all from one sample in a study of radiotherapy plus CTLA-4 blockade in lung cancer. The table came from immunoSEQ multiplex PCR; TCRdb's copy has only in-frame clones and leaves some out. This table holds over 75,000 clones, 80% to 90% found once. This specimen consisted of peripheral blood, obtained from a patient treated with radiotherapy plus ipilimumab. These receptors originate from a human donor with non-small cell lung cancer who had stable disease on radiotherapy plus ipilimumab. Each CDR3 is given with its conserved first and last residue. A D gene is named only where the DNA matches it firmly.

>TRBJ1-2|TRBV7-9|NA
CASSFRQVDYGYTF
>TRBJ2-7|TRBV7-2|TRBD2
CASSLRGPGAGGPSEQYF
>TRBJ2-3|TRBV28|TRBD2
CASTTSEASTDTQYF
>TRBJ1-3|TRBV19|TRBD1
CASRDRVEGNTIYF
>TRBJ1-1|TRBV4-2|NA
CASSQDGATTSTEAFF
>TRBJ2-6|TRBV9|NA
CASSPRDITSGANVLTF
>TRBJ2-3|TRBV15|TRBD2
CATSSNSGPGGRTDTQYF
>TRBJ2-1|TRBV11-3|NA
CASSLTRVSREQFF
>TRBJ2-6|TRBV18|NA
CASSSWTGANVLTF
>TRBJ2-5|TRBV7-9|NA
CASSTRGGWEETQYF
>TRBJ1-2|TRBV30|TRBD1
CAWSKDRVFGGYTF
>TRBJ2-6|TRBV5-1|TRBD1
CASQGAAGANVLTF
>TRBJ1-2|TRBV7-2|NA
CASSSYLSEDGYTF
>TRBJ1-3|TRBV30|NA
CAWTTYRGPGNTIYF
>TRBJ1-1|TRBV2|NA
CASSEAWGGNTEAFF
>TRBJ1-1|TRBV28|NA
CASSFSLMNTEAFF
>TRBJ2-2|TRBV28|NA
CASSFRGGTGELFF
>TRBJ2-4|TRBV7-2|NA
CASSFGAGKNIQYF
>TRBJ2-1|TRBV4-1|NA
CASSQDRRESEQFF
>TRBJ2-7|TRBV11-2|NA
CASSLPGRYEQYF
>TRBJ2-4|TRBV5-6|TRBD1
CASSLAGTGFLLAKNIQYF
>TRBJ2-1|TRBV10-3|TRBD2
CAISGRTSGGGDEQFF
>TRBJ1-6|TRBV6-5|TRBD1
CASSPQGFYNSPLHF
>TRBJ2-6|TRBV2|NA
CASSDLGSGANVLTF
>TRBJ2-3|TRBV28|TRBD1
CASTLWIGGGPDTQYF
>TRBJ1-1|TRBV7-9|NA
CASSLNSPRRGNTEAFF
>TRBJ2-7|TRBV12-2|NA
CASRLVASGSSYEQYF